This TCR beta chain was sequenced for a study of CD8 T cells in Susac syndrome. The multiple sclerosis controls comprised treatment-naive patients whose relapsing-remitting disease was stable or active. RNA in amounts of roughly 0.5 to 1 ug was reverse transcribed with random hexamers. By means of immunoSEQ multiplex PCR, TCR beta CDR3 spanning 54 Vbeta and 13 Jbeta underwent amplification. TCRdb reanalysed the immunoSEQ multiplex PCR reads using MiXCR and keeps one entry per CDR3 protein. The table records about 430,000 distinct CDR3 sequences, more than 80% of them present only once. This CDR3 is 13 amino acids long. Looked up from germline, CDR1 is MGHRA and CDR2 is YSYEKL. Trimming shortened V by 0 bases and J by 8 bases, and 10 bases separated the two germline ends.

The sequence was obtained from a human donor with multiple sclerosis. Sequenced: CD8+ T cells from PBMCs. The chain is built from TRBV4-1 and TRBJ1-1; D unresolved. The CDR3 here is CASSQEDRAEAFF. Written as DNA, the CDR3 is TGCGCCAGCAGCCAAGAAGACCGGGCGGAAGCTTTCTTT.